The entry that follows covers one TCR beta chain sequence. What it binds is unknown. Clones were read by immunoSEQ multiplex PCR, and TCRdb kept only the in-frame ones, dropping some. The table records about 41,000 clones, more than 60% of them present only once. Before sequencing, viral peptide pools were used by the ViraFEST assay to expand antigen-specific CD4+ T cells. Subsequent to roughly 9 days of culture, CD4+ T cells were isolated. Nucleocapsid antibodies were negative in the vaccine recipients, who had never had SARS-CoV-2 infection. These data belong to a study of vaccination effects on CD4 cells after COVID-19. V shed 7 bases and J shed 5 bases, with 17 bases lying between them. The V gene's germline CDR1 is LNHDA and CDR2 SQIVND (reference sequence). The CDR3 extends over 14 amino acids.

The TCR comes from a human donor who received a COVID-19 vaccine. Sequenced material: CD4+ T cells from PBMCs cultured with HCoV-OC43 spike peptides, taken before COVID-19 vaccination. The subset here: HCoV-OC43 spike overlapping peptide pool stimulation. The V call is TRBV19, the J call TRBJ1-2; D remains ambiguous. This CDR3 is CASIQGSIPYGYTF. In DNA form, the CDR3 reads TGTGCCAGTATACAAGGATCTATCCCTTATGGCTACACCTTC.